This entry is about one T cell receptor (beta chain). Its antigen is currently unknown. This specimen belongs to a study of immune cell composition in non-small cell lung cancer. Whole-study context: Tumours were mainly lung adenocarcinoma or squamous cell carcinoma.

Produced via immunoSEQ multiplex PCR; TCRdb's table is partial and in-frame only. The sample has about 1,700 clones; approximately 84% are singletons. Study observations and caveats: Squamous lung tumours showed higher top 10 clone scores and clonality than adenocarcinomas. Clones >0.5% enriched in tumour were rarer in adenocarcinoma (approximately 33%) than squamous (about 80%).

This CDR3 contains 15 residues. The trim removed 2 bases at V and 5 bases at J, leaving 7 bases unmatched. CDR1 ENHRY and CDR2 SYGVKD come from the germline V gene. This sample was also put to use in a study of CD4 T cells in lung cancer.

Sequenced sample: lung tumor tissue. V and J are TRBV10-3 and TRBJ2-7, with 9 positions matching TRBD2. The receptor's source is a human donor with non-small cell lung cancer. CDR3 region: CAISEALAGKNEQYF. In DNA, the CDR3 is TGTGCCATCAGTGAGGCCCTAGCGGGGAAGAACGAGCAGTACTTC.